This TCR beta chain was documented in a study of cytomegalovirus exposure and HLA in healthy donors. Across the study: The roughly 670 first-cohort repertoires shared a platform with the 120 or so validation repertoires, as reported in a later analysis. Study-wide results and caveats: The study designated some 180 TCR beta chains cytomegalovirus-associated. In vitro experiments confirmed that a few CMV-associated chains were specific for CMV antigens.

CDR3 size: 14 residues. Germline assignment: CDR1 SNHLY and CDR2 FYNNEI. Between the trimmed V and J ends, which lost 5 bases and 3 bases, there was a span of 14 bases. While the first cohort had around 700 subjects, the donors belonged to the separate validation cohort of about 120 subjects. Points on this clone: Its cognate antigen is unknown.

Repertoires were generated with immunoSEQ multiplex PCR, while TCRdb's copy carries only in-frame clones and drops some. The sample records around 300,000 clones, 88% being singletons. This rearrangement joins TRBV2 to TRBJ2-7; D is possibly TRBD1 (5 bases). Material: PBMCs. The source of this sequence is a young woman in good health and CMV-seronegative. The CDR3 DNA sequence: TGTGCCAGCAGTTGGATTTGGACAAACTACGAGCAGTACTTC. It yields the protein CASSWIWTNYEQYF.